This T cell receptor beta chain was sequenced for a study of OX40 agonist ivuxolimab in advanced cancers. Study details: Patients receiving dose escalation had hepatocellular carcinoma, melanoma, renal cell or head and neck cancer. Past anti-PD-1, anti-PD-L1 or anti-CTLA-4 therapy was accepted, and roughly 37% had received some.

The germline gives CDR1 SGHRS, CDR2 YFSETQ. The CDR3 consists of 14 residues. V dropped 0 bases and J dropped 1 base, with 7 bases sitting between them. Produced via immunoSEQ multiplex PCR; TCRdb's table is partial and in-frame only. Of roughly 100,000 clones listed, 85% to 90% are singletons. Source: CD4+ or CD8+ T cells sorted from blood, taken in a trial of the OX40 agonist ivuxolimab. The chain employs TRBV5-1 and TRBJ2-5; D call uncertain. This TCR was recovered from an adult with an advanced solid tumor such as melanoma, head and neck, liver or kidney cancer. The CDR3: CASSLAGVQETQYF. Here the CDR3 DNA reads TGCGCCAGCAGCTTGGCTGGGGTCCAAGAGACCCAGTACTTC.